What follows describes a single T cell receptor beta chain. Its antigen is not yet known. No clone much larger than this one lies a single base away; base qualities are absent. The CDR3 holds 12 amino acids from the cysteine to the phenylalanine. The retained sequence is limited to the CDR3, 36 bases, with the frame set at the first base. For CDR1 and CDR2, the germline V gene lists MNHNS and SASEGT. V and J are truncated by 7 bases and 2 bases respectively, leaving an intervening sequence of 5 bases. The data were taken from a study of OX40 agonist ivuxolimab in advanced cancers. Notes on the research overall: The costimulatory receptor OX40 (CD134) was targeted by ivuxolimab, a fully human IgG2 agonistic monoclonal antibody. Intravenous ivuxolimab was administered to patients every 2 weeks at six dose levels: 0.01, 0.1, 0.3, 1.5, 3 and 10 mg/kg. Of the approximately 53 patients in dose escalation, 19 had hepatocellular carcinoma, roughly 15 had melanoma, 9 had renal cell carcinoma and 9 had head and neck cancer. In the dose-escalation cohort, roughly 82% of patients were male, and the mean age was 60 years with a range of 23 to 79. Patients were allowed to have had prior anti-PD-1, anti-PD-L1 or anti-CTLA-4 therapy, and 30% to 40% of the dose-escalation patients had been treated with checkpoint inhibitors. Partial responses occurred in three dose-escalation patients: two with cutaneous melanoma and one with hepatocellular carcinoma. The point of sequencing TCRbeta in the periphery was to test whether ivuxolimab changed TCR sequence diversity and drove clonal T-cell expansion. The paper reports the monotherapy dose-escalation portion (N = 52 patients) of the phase I ivuxolimab trial. Broader findings and caveats from the paper: Low levels of normalized T-cell clonal expansion were also seen in some patients who did not respond. After ivuxolimab, CD8+ T cells had more expanded clones than CD4+ T cells on average. Clonal expansion of both CD4+ and CD8+ blood T cells was observed from baseline to week 6 at doses 0.1 to 3.0 mg/kg. The antigen specificity of the clonally expanded peripheral T cells was not determined. In partial responders in the 0.1-3.0 mg/kg groups, normalized peripheral clonal expansion was found to be among the lowest, especially among CD8+ T cells.

Patients with autoimmune disease history or receiving systemic immunosuppression were excluded from the trial. Peripheral blood for TCR sequencing was collected from all dose cohorts at baseline, on cycle 4 day 1, and on cycle 7 day 1. The samples were taken from a phase I, first-in-human, multicenter, open-label dose-escalation trial of ivuxolimab. Adults with locally advanced or metastatic head and neck squamous cell, hepatocellular, melanoma or renal cell carcinoma were enrolled in the trial. Before TCR sequencing, CD4+ T cells and CD8+ T cells from peripheral blood were sorted into separate populations. Genomic DNA was extracted from sorted cells for sequencing of the TCRbeta CDR3 region. The immunoSEQ Assay was used for sequencing of TCRbeta CDR3 regions. Held by TCRdb, this immuneACCESS table contains in-frame sequences only and omits some clones. Under half of the omission traces to an unresolved V gene where checked; the cause of the rest is unknown. This sample gives just under 65,000 clones in total; around 80% of them show up just once. The ten largest make up 0.95% to 1.1% of the sample.

Recombination joined TRBV6-1 with TRBJ2-2; no D gene can be assigned with confidence. This sample comprised CD4+ or CD8+ T cells sorted from blood, obtained in a trial of the OX40 agonist ivuxolimab. This sequence originates from an adult with an advanced solid tumor such as melanoma, head and neck, liver or kidney cancer. The sequence in DNA is TGTGCCAGCACCGTAAACACCGGGGAGCTGTTTTTT. This yields the protein CASTVNTGELFF.